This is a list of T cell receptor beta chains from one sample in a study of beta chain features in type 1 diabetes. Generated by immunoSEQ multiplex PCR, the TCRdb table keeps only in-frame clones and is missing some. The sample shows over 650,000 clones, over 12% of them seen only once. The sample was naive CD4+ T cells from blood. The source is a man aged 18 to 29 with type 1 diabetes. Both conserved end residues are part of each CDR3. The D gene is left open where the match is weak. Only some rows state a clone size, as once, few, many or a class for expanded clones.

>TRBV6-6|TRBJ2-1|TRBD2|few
CASSTSGGYNEQFF
TGTGCCAGCAGTACTAGCGGGGGCTACAATGAGCAGTTCTTC
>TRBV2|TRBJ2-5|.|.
CASSDGRSPGTQYF
TGTGCCAGCAGTGATGGCCGGAGCCCAGGGACCCAGTACTTC
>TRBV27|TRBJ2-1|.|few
CASSLNLWAKRYNEQFF
TGTGCCAGCAGTTTAAACCTTTGGGCGAAACGCTACAATGAGCAGTTCTTC
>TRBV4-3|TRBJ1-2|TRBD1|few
CASSDPGQGAFGYTF
TGCGCCAGCAGCGATCCGGGACAGGGGGCGTTTGGCTACACCTTC
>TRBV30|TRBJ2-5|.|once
CASSPGRKETQYF
TGTGCCAGTAGTCCGGGGCGGAAAGAGACCCAGTACTTC
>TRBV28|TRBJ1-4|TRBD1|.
CASSTGAEKLFF
TGTGCCAGCAGCACAGGGGCTGAAAAACTGTTTTTT
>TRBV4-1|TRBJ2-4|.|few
CASSQEAVAKNIQYF
TGCGCCAGCAGCCAAGAGGCGGTGGCCAAAAACATTCAGTACTTC
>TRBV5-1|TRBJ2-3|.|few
CASSLDLDTQYF
TGCGCCAGCAGCTTGGATCTTGATACGCAGTATTTT
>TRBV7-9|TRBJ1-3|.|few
CASSSQISF
TGTGCCAGCAGCTCCCAAATTTCGTTT
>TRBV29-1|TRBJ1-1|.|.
CSVRTDTNTEAFF
TGCAGCGTGCGGACAGACACAAACACTGAAGCTTTCTTT
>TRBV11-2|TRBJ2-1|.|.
CASRRWGERSSYNEQFF
TGTGCCAGCAGACGATGGGGGGAACGATCTTCCTACAATGAGCAGTTCTTC
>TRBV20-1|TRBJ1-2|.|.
CSAPIGYGYTF
TGCAGTGCGCCTATTGGCTATGGCTACACCTTC
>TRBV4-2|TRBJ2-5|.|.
CASSQNPRTQYF
TGTGCCAGCAGCCAAAACCCCCGTACCCAGTACTTC
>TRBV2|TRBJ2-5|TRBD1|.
CASTFDRVETQYF
TGTGCCAGCACCTTTGACAGGGTAGAGACCCAGTACTTC
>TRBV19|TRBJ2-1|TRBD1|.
CASSRQGDEQFF
TGTGCCAGTAGCAGACAGGGGGATGAGCAGTTCTTC
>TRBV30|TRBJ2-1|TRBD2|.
CAWSEGLAGGNEQFF
TGTGCCTGGAGTGAGGGACTAGCGGGAGGGAATGAGCAGTTCTTC
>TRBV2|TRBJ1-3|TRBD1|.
CASSVGQGHSGNTIYF
TGTGCCAGCAGTGTCGGACAGGGGCATTCTGGAAACACCATATATTTT
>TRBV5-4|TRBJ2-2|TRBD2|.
CASTPGGTNTGELFF
TGTGCCAGCACCCCGGGGGGGACGAACACCGGGGAGCTGTTTTTT
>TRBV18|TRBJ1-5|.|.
CASSPDINQPQHF
TGTGCCAGCTCACCGGACATCAATCAGCCCCAGCATTTT
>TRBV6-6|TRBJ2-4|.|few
CASSPPGSVKNIQYF
TGTGCCAGCAGTCCCCCCGGGTCCGTCAAAAACATTCAGTACTTC
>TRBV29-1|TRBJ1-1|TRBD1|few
CSVNRGLNTEAFF
TGCAGCGTAAACAGGGGCCTGAACACTGAAGCTTTCTTT
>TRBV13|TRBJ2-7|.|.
CASSPGRHGFYEQYF
TGTGCCAGCAGCCCCGGACGGCATGGCTTCTACGAGCAGTACTTC
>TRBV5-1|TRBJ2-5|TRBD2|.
CASSSGLSTSGTETQYF
TGCGCCAGCAGCTCTGGCCTGTCCACTAGCGGGACCGAGACCCAGTACTTC
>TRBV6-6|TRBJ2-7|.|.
CASSYPSGTGAYEQYF
TGTGCCAGCAGTTACCCCTCCGGGACTGGAGCCTACGAGCAGTACTTC
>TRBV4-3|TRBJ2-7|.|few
CASSQDLGYEQYF
TGCGCCAGCAGCCAAGACCTGGGCTACGAGCAGTACTTC
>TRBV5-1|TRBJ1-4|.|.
CASRGDITNEKLFF
TGCGCCAGCAGAGGGGACATAACTAATGAAAAACTGTTTTTT
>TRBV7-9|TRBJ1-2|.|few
CASSLGYGQREGVGYGYTF
TGTGCCAGCAGCTTGGGGTACGGACAGCGAGAAGGAGTCGGGTATGGCTACACCTTC
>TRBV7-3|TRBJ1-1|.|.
CASSTGFNTEAFF
TGTGCCAGCAGCACGGGGTTCAACACTGAAGCTTTCTTT
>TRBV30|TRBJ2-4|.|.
CAWSLRGSAKNIQYF
TGTGCCTGGAGTCTGAGGGGCTCAGCCAAAAACATTCAGTACTTC
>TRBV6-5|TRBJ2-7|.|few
CASSTLDTYEQYF
TGTGCCAGCAGCACCCTCGATACCTACGAGCAGTACTTC
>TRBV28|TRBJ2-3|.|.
CASSLLDRGQYF
TGTGCCAGCAGTTTATTGGACAGAGGACAGTATTTT
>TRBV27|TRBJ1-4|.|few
CASSLPGAGEKLFF
TGTGCCAGCAGTTTACCCGGGGCTGGTGAAAAACTGTTTTTT
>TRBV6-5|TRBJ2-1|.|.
CASSYVQTYNEQFF
TGTGCCAGCAGTTACGTGCAGACATACAATGAGCAGTTCTTC
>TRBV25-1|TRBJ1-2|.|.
CANPGQPTCYGYTF
TGTGCCAACCCAGGACAGCCGACCTGCTATGGCTACACCTTC
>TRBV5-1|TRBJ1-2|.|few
CASSLDTPNYGYTF
TGCGCCAGCAGCTTGGACACCCCTAACTATGGCTACACCTTC
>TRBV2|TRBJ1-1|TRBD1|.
CASNEQGAYAEAFF
TGTGCCAGCAATGAACAGGGGGCTTACGCTGAAGCTTTCTTT
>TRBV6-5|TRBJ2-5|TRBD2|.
CASSSSSGGSETQYF
TGTGCCAGCAGTTCCTCTAGCGGGGGGAGCGAGACCCAGTACTTC
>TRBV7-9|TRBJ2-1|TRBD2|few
CASSPSGLAGVREQFF
TGTGCCAGCAGCCCTAGCGGGCTAGCGGGAGTCCGTGAGCAGTTCTTC
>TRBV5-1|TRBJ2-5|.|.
CASSLARETQYF
TGCGCCAGCAGCTTGGCTCGAGAGACCCAGTACTTC
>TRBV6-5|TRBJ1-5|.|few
CASSYWSVSLNQPQHF
TGTGCCAGCAGTTACTGGTCAGTTAGTCTCAATCAGCCCCAGCATTTT
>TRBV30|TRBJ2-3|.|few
CAWSVLQGPTDTQYF
TGTGCCTGGAGTGTACTACAGGGACCCACAGATACGCAGTATTTT
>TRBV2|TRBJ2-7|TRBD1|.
CASSRDRDSYEQYF
TGTGCCAGCAGTCGGGACAGGGATTCCTACGAGCAGTACTTC
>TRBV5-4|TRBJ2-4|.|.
CASSLDLSFKNIQYF
TGTGCCAGCAGCTTGGATTTGAGCTTCAAAAACATTCAGTACTTC
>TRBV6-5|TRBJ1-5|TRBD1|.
CASSSPGQGPQPQHF
TGTGCCAGCAGTTCTCCGGGACAGGGGCCTCAGCCCCAGCATTTT
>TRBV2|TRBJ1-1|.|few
CASSERTANTEAFF
TGTGCCAGCAGCGAACGGACAGCGAACACTGAAGCTTTCTTT
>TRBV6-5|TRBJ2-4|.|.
CASSSLWEWKNIQYF
TGTGCCAGCTCTTCCCTATGGGAGTGGAAAAACATTCAGTACTTC
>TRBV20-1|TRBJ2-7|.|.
CSARRTHEQYF
TGCAGTGCTAGGAGGACCCACGAGCAGTACTTC